These T cell receptor beta chains were read from a single sample in a study of cytotoxic CD8 clonotypes in ibrutinib-treated CLL. Assay: immunoSEQ multiplex PCR; the TCRdb copy retains only in-frame clones and omits some. The data show about 63,000 clones, less than 75% seen once. The sample was PBMCs, taken after 12 months of ibrutinib treatment. These receptors all come from a human donor with chronic lymphocytic leukemia. CDR3s leave out the opening cysteine and the closing phenylalanine or tryptophan. A D gene is named only where the DNA matches it firmly.

d_gene,j_gene,v_gene,CDR3aa
NA,TRBJ2-5,TRBV25-1,ASSEYSRETQY
NA,TRBJ2-6,TRBV5-1,ASTSRGIPGANVLT
NA,TRBJ2-7,TRBV30,AWSSTITFLGYDEQY
TRBD2,TRBJ2-3,TRBV7-9,ASSSSWAGVVDTQY
NA,TRBJ2-3,TRBV30,ACCHPDTQY
NA,TRBJ1-3,TRBV5-6,ASSLGRFFSGNTIY
TRBD2,TRBJ2-2,TRBV4-2,ASSQRPGQTETSGRALGTGELF
NA,TRBJ2-3,TRBV5-6,ASSKPSTDTQY
NA,TRBJ2-2,TRBV9,ASSDSSRNTGELF
NA,TRBJ1-1,TRBV6-5,ASSYYGRGNTEAF
NA,TRBJ1-2,TRBV19,ASSIRGGGDGYT
TRBD1,TRBJ2-7,TRBV6-1,ASSDVDRTYEQY
NA,TRBJ1-1,TRBV11-2,ASSRGGMATEAF